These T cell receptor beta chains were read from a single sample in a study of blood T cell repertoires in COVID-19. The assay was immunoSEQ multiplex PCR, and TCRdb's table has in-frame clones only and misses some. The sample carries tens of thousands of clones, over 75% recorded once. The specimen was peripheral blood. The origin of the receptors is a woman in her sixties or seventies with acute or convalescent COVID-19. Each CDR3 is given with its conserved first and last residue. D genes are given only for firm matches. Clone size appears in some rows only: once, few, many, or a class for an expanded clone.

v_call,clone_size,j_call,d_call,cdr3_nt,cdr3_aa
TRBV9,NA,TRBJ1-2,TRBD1,TGTGCCAGCAGCGAGCAGGGACAGGGATTTGCTGGCTACACCTTC,CASSEQGQGFAGYTF
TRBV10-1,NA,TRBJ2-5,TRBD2,TGCGCCAGCGCGAACGTAGCGGGAGGGGGGGAGACCCAGTACTTC,CASANVAGGGETQYF
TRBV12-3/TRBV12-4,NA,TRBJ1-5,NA,TGTGCCAGCAATGAGGACTTCTATCAGCCCCAGCATTTT,CASNEDFYQPQHF
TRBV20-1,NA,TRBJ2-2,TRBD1,TGCAGTGCTAGTGATCCCCAGGGGGCCACCGGGGAGCTGTTTTTT,CSASDPQGATGELFF
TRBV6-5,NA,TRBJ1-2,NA,TGTGCCAGCAGTTACTCCCGGGAGTCCTATGGCTACACCTTC,CASSYSRESYGYTF
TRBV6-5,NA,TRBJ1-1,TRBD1,TGTGCCAGCAGTTACGGGGACAGGGAGGGCACTGAAGCTTTCTTT,CASSYGDREGTEAFF
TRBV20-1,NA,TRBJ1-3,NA,TGCAGTGCTAGAGCGGGAAACACCATATATTTT,CSARAGNTIYF
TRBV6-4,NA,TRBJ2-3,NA,TGTGCCAGCAGTGACGGCGGGACGGTAGATACGCAGTATTTT,CASSDGGTVDTQYF
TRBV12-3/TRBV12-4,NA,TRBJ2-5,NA,TGTGCCAGCGGCCAGGGAGAGACCCAGTACTTC,CASGQGETQYF
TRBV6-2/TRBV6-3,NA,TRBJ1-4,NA,TGTGCCAGCAGTGACCCCAGGGGCCCATCAGAAAAACTGTTTTTT,CASSDPRGPSEKLFF
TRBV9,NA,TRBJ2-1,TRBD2,TGTGCCAGCAGCGCCTCCGGGACTAGCGGTTACAATGAGCAGTTCTTC,CASSASGTSGYNEQFF
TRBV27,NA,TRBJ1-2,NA,TGTGCCAGCAGTCTTATTCCCGATACTAATGGCTACACCTTC,CASSLIPDTNGYTF
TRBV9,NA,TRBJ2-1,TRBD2,TGTGCCAGCAGCACCAGACTAGCGGCCTACAATGAGCAGTTCTTC,CASSTRLAAYNEQFF
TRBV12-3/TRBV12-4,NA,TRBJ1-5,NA,TGTGCCAGCAGTTTTAATGGCAATCAGCCCCAGCATTTT,CASSFNGNQPQHF
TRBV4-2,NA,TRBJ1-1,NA,TGTGCCAGCAGCCAAGAACAGGGTCGGGGCACTGAAGCTTTCTTT,CASSQEQGRGTEAFF
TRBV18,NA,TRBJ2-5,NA,TGTGCCAGCTCACCACAGGGGGAGACCCAGTACTTC,CASSPQGETQYF
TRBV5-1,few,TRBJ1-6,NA,TGCGCCAGCAGCTTGGAGGGGGTACCCTATAATTCACCCCTCCACTTT,CASSLEGVPYNSPLHF
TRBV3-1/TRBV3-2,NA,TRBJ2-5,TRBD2,TGTGCCAGCAGCCAAGGTCTAGCGGGGATGGAGACCCAGTACTTC,CASSQGLAGMETQYF
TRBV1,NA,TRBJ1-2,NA,TGCACCAGCAGCCGGCAGGGCAAAGCTAACTATGGCTACACCTTC,CTSSRQGKANYGYTF
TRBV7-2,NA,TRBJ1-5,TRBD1,TGTGCCAGCAGCGCAGTAGACAGGGGGAATCAGCCCCAGCATTTT,CASSAVDRGNQPQHF
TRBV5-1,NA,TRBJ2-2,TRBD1,TGCGCCAGCAGCGTGACAGGGGTCCTTACCGGGGAGCTGTTTTTT,CASSVTGVLTGELFF
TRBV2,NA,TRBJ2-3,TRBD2,TGTGCCACAAGGCCCGGGACTAGCGGCATAGGTCCCGCAGATACGCAGTATTTT,CATRPGTSGIGPADTQYF
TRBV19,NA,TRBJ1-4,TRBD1,TGTGCCAGCAGACAGGGTATGACTAATGAAAAACTGTTTTTT,CASRQGMTNEKLFF
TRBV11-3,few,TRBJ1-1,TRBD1,TGTGCCAGCAGCTCCGGAGGGGGACAGGGCACTACTGAAGCTTTCTTT,CASSSGGGQGTTEAFF
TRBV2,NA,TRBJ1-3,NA,TGTGCCAGCAGTGCCCCGGTGTACTCTGGAAACACCATATATTTT,CASSAPVYSGNTIYF
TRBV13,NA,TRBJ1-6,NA,TGTGCCAGCAGCTCTTACCGCAGTCGGGGGTCACCCCTCCACTTT,CASSSYRSRGSPLHF
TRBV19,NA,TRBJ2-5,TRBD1,TGTGCCAGTAGTACGACCCAGGGGGATTCGGAGACCCAGTACTTC,CASSTTQGDSETQYF
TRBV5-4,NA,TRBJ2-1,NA,TGTGCCAGCAGCTTGAAACAGGGCAGGTTTGAGCAGTTCTTC,CASSLKQGRFEQFF
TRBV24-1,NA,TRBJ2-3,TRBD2,TGTGCCACCAGTTCTAGCGGGAGGACCACAGATACGCAGTATTTT,CATSSSGRTTDTQYF
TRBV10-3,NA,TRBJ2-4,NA,TGTGCCATCAGTGAGTCAGGGGCCACCCAGGCCAAAAACATTCAGTACTTC,CAISESGATQAKNIQYF
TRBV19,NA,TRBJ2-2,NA,TGTGCCAGTAGTATAAGACTTAACACCGGGGAGCTGTTTTTT,CASSIRLNTGELFF
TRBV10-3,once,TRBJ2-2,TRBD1,TGTGCCATCAGCCCCGGGACAGGGAGGACCGGGGAGCTGTTTTTT,CAISPGTGRTGELFF
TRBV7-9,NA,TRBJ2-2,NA,TGTGCCAGCAGCTTACCACCCGGTACCACCGGGGAGCTGTTTTTT,CASSLPPGTTGELFF
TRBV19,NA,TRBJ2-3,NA,TGTGCCAGTAGTCCCCGGAGGGGGCTCGCAGATACGCAGTATTTT,CASSPRRGLADTQYF
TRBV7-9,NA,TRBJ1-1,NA,TGTGCCAGCAGCACCCGACAGACGAACACTGAAGCTTTCTTT,CASSTRQTNTEAFF
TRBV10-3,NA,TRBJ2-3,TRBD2,TGTGCCATCAGTACCCCGGGGACTAGCGAGGCAGATACGCAGTATTTT,CAISTPGTSEADTQYF
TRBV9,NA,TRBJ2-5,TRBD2,TGTGCCAGCAGCCCCGGGGCACTAGCGGGACAAGAGACCCAGTACTTC,CASSPGALAGQETQYF
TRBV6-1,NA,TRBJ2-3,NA,TGTGCCAGCAGTGAGCAGCCTGGAGGGCCGACAGATACGCAGTATTTT,CASSEQPGGPTDTQYF
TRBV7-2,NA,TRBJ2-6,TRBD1,TGTGCCAGCAGCCGGGACAGGGCATTACCTGGGGCCAACGTCCTGACTTTC,CASSRDRALPGANVLTF
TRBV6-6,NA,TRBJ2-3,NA,TGTGCCAGCAGCCCAAGCGGAGCTAGCACAGATACGCAGTATTTT,CASSPSGASTDTQYF
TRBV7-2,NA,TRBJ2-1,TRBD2,TGTGCCAGCAGCTTAGGACCGGGACTAGCAACGTACAATGAGCAGTTCTTC,CASSLGPGLATYNEQFF
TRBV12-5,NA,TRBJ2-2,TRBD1,TGTGCTAGTGGTGACAGGGACGACACCGGGGAGCTGTTTTTT,CASGDRDDTGELFF
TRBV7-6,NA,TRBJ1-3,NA,TGTGCCAGCAGCTTAGGTTGGGCCTCTGGAAACACCATATATTTT,CASSLGWASGNTIYF
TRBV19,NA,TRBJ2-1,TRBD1,TGTGCCAGTAGTCGGGGGACAGGGGGGTACAATGAGCAGTTCTTC,CASSRGTGGYNEQFF
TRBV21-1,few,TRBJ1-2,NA,TGTGCCAGCAGCGCTAAGGGCAGGGAAAACTATGGCTACACCTTC,CASSAKGRENYGYTF
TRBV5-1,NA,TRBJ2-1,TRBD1,TGCGCCAGCTCCCCGACAGGGGCGGATGAGCAGTTCTTC,CASSPTGADEQFF
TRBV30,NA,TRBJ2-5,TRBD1,TGTGCCTGGAGCGTCAAACAGGGGCCCCAAGAGACCCAGTACTTC,CAWSVKQGPQETQYF
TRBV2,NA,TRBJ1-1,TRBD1,TGTGCCAGCAGGGACAGGGTGACAACTGAAGCTTTCTTT,CASRDRVTTEAFF
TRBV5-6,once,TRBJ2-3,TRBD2,TGTGCCAGCAGCCTGGGGGACTACACAGATACGCAGTATTTT,CASSLGDYTDTQYF
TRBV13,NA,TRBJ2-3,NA,TGTGCCAGCAGCTTAGCTCTAGCCGCGAACACAGATACGCAGTATTTT,CASSLALAANTDTQYF
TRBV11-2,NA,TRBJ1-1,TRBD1,TGTGCCAGCAGCTTAGAAGCAGGGGGCCCTGAAGCTTTCTTT,CASSLEAGGPEAFF
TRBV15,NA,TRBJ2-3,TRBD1,TGTGCCACCAGCAGAAGACAGGGTATGACAGATACGCAGTATTTT,CATSRRQGMTDTQYF
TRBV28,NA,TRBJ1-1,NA,TGTGCCAGCAGTTTATTAGGGAGGGGGATCTTGAACACTGAAGCTTTCTTT,CASSLLGRGILNTEAFF
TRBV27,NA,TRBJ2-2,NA,TGTGCCAGCAGTTTATGGTCAGGACAGGGTGGACTAGCCGGGGAGCTGTTTTTT,CASSLWSGQGGLAGELFF